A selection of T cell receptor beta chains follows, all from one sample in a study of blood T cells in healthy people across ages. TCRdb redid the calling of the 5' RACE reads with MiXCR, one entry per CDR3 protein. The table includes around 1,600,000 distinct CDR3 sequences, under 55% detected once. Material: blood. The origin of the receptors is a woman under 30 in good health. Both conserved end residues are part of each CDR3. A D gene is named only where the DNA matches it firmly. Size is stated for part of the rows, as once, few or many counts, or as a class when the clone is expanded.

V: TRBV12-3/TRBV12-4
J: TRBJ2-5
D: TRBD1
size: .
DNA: TGTGCCAGCAGTTCAACCTTCAGGGGGCCGAAGACCCAGTACTTC
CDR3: CASSSTFRGPKTQYF

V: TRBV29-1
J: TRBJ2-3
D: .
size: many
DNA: TGCAGCGTTGAACAGGGGGGAGACATCACAGATACGCAGTATTTT
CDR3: CSVEQGGDITDTQYF

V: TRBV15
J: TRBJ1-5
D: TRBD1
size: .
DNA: TGTGCCACCAGCAGGTGGGGGACAGGGGGAAATCAGCCCCAGCATTTT
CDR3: CATSRWGTGGNQPQHF

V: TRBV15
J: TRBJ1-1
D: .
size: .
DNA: TGTGCCACCAGCGGTAGTGTGGGGGTTTCTGAAGCTTTCTTT
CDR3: CATSGSVGVSEAFF

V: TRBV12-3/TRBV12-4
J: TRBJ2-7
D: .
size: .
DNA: TGTACCAGCAGTTTGAAGTACGAGCAGTACTTC
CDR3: CTSSLKYEQYF

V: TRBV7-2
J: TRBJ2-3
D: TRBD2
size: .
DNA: TGTGCCAGCAGCTTACTAGCGGGAGTGGCAGATACGCAGTATTTT
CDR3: CASSLLAGVADTQYF

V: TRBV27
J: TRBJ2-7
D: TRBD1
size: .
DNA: TGTGCCAGCAGTACGGGGACAGGGCCTTACGGGCAGTACTTC
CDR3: CASSTGTGPYGQYF

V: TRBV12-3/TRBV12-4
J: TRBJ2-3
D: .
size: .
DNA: TGTGCCAGCAGTTTCACAGGCCGGGACCCAGATACGCAGTATTTT
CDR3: CASSFTGRDPDTQYF

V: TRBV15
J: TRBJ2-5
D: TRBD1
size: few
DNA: TGTGCCACCAGCGGACAGGGGGGAGACCAAGAGACCCAGTACTTC
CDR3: CATSGQGGDQETQYF

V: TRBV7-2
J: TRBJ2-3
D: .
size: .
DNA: TGTGCCAGCAGCTTCCGCGGGGGCGCGATGTCAGATACGCAGTATTTT
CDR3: CASSFRGGAMSDTQYF